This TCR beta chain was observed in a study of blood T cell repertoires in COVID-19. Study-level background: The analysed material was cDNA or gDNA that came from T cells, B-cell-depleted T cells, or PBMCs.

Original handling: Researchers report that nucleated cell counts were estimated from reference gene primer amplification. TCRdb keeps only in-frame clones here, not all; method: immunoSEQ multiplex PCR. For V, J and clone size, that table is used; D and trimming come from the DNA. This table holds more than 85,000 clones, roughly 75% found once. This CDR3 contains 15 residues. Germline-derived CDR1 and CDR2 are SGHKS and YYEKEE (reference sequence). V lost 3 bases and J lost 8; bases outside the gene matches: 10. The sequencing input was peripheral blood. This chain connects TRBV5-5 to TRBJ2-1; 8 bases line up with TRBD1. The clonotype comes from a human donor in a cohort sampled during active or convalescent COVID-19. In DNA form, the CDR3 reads TGTGCCAGCAGCTCCCGGACAGGGTGGGGCCATGAGCAGTTCTTC. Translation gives CASSSRTGWGHEQFF.